A selection of T cell receptor beta chains follows, all from one sample in a study of blood T cells in healthy people across ages. TCRdb recomputed calls from the 5' RACE reads with MiXCR, one row per CDR3 protein. The sample lists roughly 1,500,000 distinct CDR3 sequences, about 31% occurring once. The sequenced sample consisted of blood. The receptors were sampled from a woman in her 30s in good health. The CDR3 runs from the conserved cysteine through the conserved F or W. The D gene is left open where the match is weak. Size is stated for part of the rows, as once, few or many counts, or as a class when the clone is expanded.

J gene,D gene,CDR3 length,V gene,clone size,CDR3 DNA,CDR3 protein
TRBJ2-3,TRBD2,20,TRBV28,NA,TGTGCCAGCAGTACCCGGACTAGCGGGAGAACTCGCCAAGTCCCAGATACGCAGTATTTT,CASSTRTSGRTRQVPDTQYF
TRBJ2-3,NA,14,TRBV14,NA,TGTGCCAGCAGCCAAGAAGGCCCGATAGATACGCAGTATTTT,CASSQEGPIDTQYF
TRBJ2-4,TRBD2,15,TRBV5-1,few,TGCGCCAGCAGCTTGGGGGCTAGCGGGATTTGGGAGCAGTACTTC,CASSLGASGIWEQYF
TRBJ2-3,NA,18,TRBV7-2,NA,TGTGCCAGCAGCTTTCGACTAGTGGGGGGTGGTAGCACAGATACGCAGTATTTT,CASSFRLVGGGSTDTQYF
TRBJ2-1,NA,14,TRBV20-1,NA,TGCAGTGCTAGGGGGGCGACTACCTACAATGAGCAGTTCTTC,CSARGATTYNEQFF
TRBJ1-1,NA,18,TRBV20-1,NA,TGCAGTGCTAGAGATCAGCGGGGAACCCTTGGGCGGAACACTGAAGCTTTCTTT,CSARDQRGTLGRNTEAFF
TRBJ2-3,NA,16,TRBV12-3/TRBV12-4,NA,TGTGCCAGCAGTTTGGGCGGCAGCGGCTGCACAGATACGCAGTATTTT,CASSLGGSGCTDTQYF
TRBJ2-2,TRBD1,14,TRBV18,few,TGTGCCAGCACTACAGGGGGCAACACCGGGGAGCTGTTTTTT,CASTTGGNTGELFF
TRBJ2-2,TRBD2,17,TRBV5-1,NA,TGCGCCAGCAGCTTCCCCAGCGGGGGTCCGAACACCGGGGAGCTGTTTTTT,CASSFPSGGPNTGELFF
TRBJ1-2,TRBD1,13,TRBV5-6,few,TGTGCCAGCACCGACAGGGTTAACTATGGCTACACCTTC,CASTDRVNYGYTF
TRBJ1-5,NA,12,TRBV20-1,NA,TGCAGTGCTCCGGGGGGAAATCAGCCCCAGCATTTT,CSAPGGNQPQHF
TRBJ1-2,TRBD1,13,TRBV25-1,NA,TGTGCCAGCAACCGACAGGGGGCGAGTGACTACACCTTC,CASNRQGASDYTF
TRBJ1-5,NA,16,TRBV5-1,NA,TGCGCCGGCAGCTTGGAGCCCAGGGATAGCAATCAGCCCCAGCATTTT,CAGSLEPRDSNQPQHF
TRBJ2-7,NA,19,TRBV29-1,many,TGCAGCGTTGAGGAAGGAGTAGCGGCGTGTTTGGTTTGCTCCTACGAGCAGTACTTC,CSVEEGVAACLVCSYEQYF